The clone carrying this T cell receptor (beta chain) was picked up a small number of times. The CDR3 has 17 residues. Germline V CDR1 and CDR2: SGHRS, YFSETQ. V gave up 3 bases and J gave up 2 bases; unmatched junction bases: 13. This entry is derived from a study of patients and donors after allogeneic stem cell transplantation. MiXCR, applied by TCRdb to the RT-PCR reads, yields one record per CDR3 protein. Of about a million distinct CDR3 sequences in the sample, roughly 18% are singletons; the top ten hold 6%. The chain employs TRBV5-1 and TRBJ2-7, with 8 bases lining up with TRBD2. This clonotype was sampled from a human donor who was either an allogeneic HSCT recipient or a stem cell or donor lymphocyte infusion donor (not recorded which). It is not recorded whose cells these are; they may come from a transplant donor. Sequencing used blood, either unsorted or a sorted T cell fraction (not recorded which). The CDR3 coding sequence is TGCGCCAGCAGCTCCTTGTGGCATCGGGGGGGAACCTACGAGCAGTACTTC. It yields the protein CASSSLWHRGGTYEQYF.